This TCR beta chain was recorded in a study of immune characteristics of hereditary and idiopathic chronic pancreatitis. Total pancreatectomy with islet autotransplantation was the source of the chronic pancreatitis pancreas tissue. Genomic DNA was extracted directly from bulk pancreas tissue without T cell sorting. The method was immunoSEQ multiplex PCR; TCRdb's version includes in-frame clones alone and lacks a portion of them. Among 2,000 or so clones listed, roughly 80% were seen once. Germline lookup yields CDR1 SQVTM and CDR2 ANQGSEA. This CDR3 has 10 residues. V was clipped by 7 bases and J by 8 bases; unmatched bases: 4.

The sequence came from a human donor with chronic pancreatitis. V usage is TRBV29-1 and J usage is TRBJ1-1; 7 nucleotides align to TRBD1. Material for sequencing was pancreas tissue with idiopathic chronic pancreatitis. This CDR3 is CSAQTGEAFF. In nucleotides, the CDR3 is TGCAGCGCCCAGACAGGGGAAGCTTTCTTT.